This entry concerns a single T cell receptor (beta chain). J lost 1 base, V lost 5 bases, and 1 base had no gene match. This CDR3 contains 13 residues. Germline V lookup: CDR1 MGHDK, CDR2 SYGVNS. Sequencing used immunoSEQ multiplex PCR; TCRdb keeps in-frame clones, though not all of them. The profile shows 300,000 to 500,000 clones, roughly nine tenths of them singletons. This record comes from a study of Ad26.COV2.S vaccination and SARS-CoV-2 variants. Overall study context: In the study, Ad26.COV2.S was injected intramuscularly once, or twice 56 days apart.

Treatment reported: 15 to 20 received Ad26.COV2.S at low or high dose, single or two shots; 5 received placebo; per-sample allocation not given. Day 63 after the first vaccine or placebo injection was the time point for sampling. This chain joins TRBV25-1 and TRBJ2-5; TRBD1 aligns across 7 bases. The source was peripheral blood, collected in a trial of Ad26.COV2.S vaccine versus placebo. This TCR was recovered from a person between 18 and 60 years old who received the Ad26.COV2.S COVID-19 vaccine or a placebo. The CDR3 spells CASSSGGQETQYF. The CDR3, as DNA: TGTGCCAGCAGTTCAGGGGGCCAAGAGACCCAGTACTTC. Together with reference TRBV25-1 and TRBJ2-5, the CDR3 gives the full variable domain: EADIYQTPRYLVIGTGKKITLECSQTMGHDKMYWYQQDPGMELHLIHYSYGVNSTEKGDLSSESTVSRIRTEHFPLTLESARPSHTSQYLCASSSGGQETQYFGPGTRLLVL.